These 12 T cell receptor beta chains originate from one sample sequenced in a study of follicular helper T cells after annual influenza vaccination. Clones were sequenced by immunoSEQ multiplex PCR, and TCRdb holds only the in-frame ones, with some missing. The sample consists of approximately 13,000 clones, 60% to 80% of them appearing once. This sample's time point: 2014-2015 season, pre-vaccination. This specimen consisted of CXCR5- memory CD4+ T cells sorted from blood, obtained on the day of influenza vaccination. These receptors came from an adult who received the influenza vaccine.

The V and J genes are TRBV5-1 and TRBJ1-1; D not resolved. V was trimmed by 0 bases and J by 4 bases, leaving 16 bases between them. The length of the CDR3 is 16 residues. CDR1 is SGHRS and CDR2 is YFSETQ in the germline V gene. The CDR3 loop reads CASSLVLGWLGTEAFF. The CDR3 DNA follows: TGCGCCAGCAGCTTGGTGCTGGGCTGGTTGGGCACTGAAGCTTTCTTT.

This chain joins TRBV5-4 and TRBJ2-7, with 10 bases aligning to TRBD1. The CDR3 totals 14 residues. Germline V gives CDR1 SGHNT, CDR2 YYREEE (reference sequence). With 1 base clipped from V and 6 bases from J, the junction kept 4 bases outside the gene matches. The CDR3 protein is CASSLPGQGREQYF. The CDR3 nucleotides read TGTGCCAGCAGCTTGCCGGGACAGGGGCGCGAGCAGTACTTC.

The CDR3 DNA sequence: TGTGCCAGCAGATTATCTAGCTACGAGCAGTACTTC. It translates to CASRLSSYEQYF. This chain joins TRBV6-1 and TRBJ2-7; the D is unclear. From germline, CDR1 is MNHNS and CDR2 SASEGT. V dropped 6 bases and J dropped 3 bases, with 9 bases sitting between them. The CDR3 sequence is 12 residues long.

This chain connects TRBV5-4 to TRBJ2-1; 10 bases line up with TRBD1. The V segment lost 4 bases and the J segment 4 bases; nucleotides outside the gene matches: 5. CDR3 length: 15 amino acids. In germline, CDR1 is SGHNT, CDR2 YYREEE (reference sequence). CDR3 residues: CASSPRDRGYNEQFF. As DNA, the CDR3 is TGTGCCAGCAGCCCTCGGGACAGGGGATACAATGAGCAGTTCTTC.

The rearrangement joins TRBV7-2 to TRBJ1-2; 7 nucleotides match TRBD1. CDR1 SGHTA and CDR2 FQGNSA come from the germline V gene. V trimming: 1 base; J trimming: 5 bases; junction bases outside the gene matches: 4. The CDR3 contains 14 residues. CDR3 DNA sequence: TGTGCCAGCAGCTTAGAAGGGGGCCGATATGGCTACACCTTC. Protein sequence: CASSLEGGRYGYTF.

The V and J genes are TRBV19 and TRBJ2-2; TRBD2 matches at 7 bases. V lost 4 bases, J lost 0 bases, and 5 bases stayed unmatched. The CDR3 length is 16 residues. Looked up from germline, CDR1 is LNHDA and CDR2 is SQIVND (reference sequence). In nucleotides, the CDR3 is TGTGCCAGTAGTAGGGCGGGAGTAACGAACACCGGGGAGCTGTTTTTT. Amino acids: CASSRAGVTNTGELFF.

CDR3 amino acids: CASSRGTSGGLTDTQYF. DNA for the CDR3: TGCGCCAGCAGCCGAGGGACTAGCGGGGGGCTCACAGATACGCAGTATTTT. The chain links TRBV4-1 to TRBJ2-3, with 15 bases identical to TRBD2. The V and J ends lost 4 bases and 2 bases, in that order; junction bases with no gene match: 4. The germline V gene encodes CDR1 MGHRA and CDR2 YSYEKL. This CDR3 is 17 amino acids long.

J is TRBJ2-3 and V is TRBV19; the D is unclear. Germline-derived CDR1 and CDR2 are LNHDA and SQIVND (reference sequence). This CDR3 has 14 amino acids. Trimming cost V 7 bases and J 5 bases, with 16 bases left between them. The CDR3 spells CASNSASLRDTQYF. As DNA, the CDR3 is TGTGCCAGTAATTCGGCCAGCCTGCGAGATACGCAGTATTTT.

A few counts support this clone. The rearrangement joins TRBV19 to TRBJ2-7; tentative D call: TRBD1 (6 bases). V lost 6 bases and J lost 3, with 12 bases in between. Looked up from germline, CDR1 is LNHDA and CDR2 is SQIVND (reference sequence). CDR3 length: 13 residues. The CDR3 is CASSRDNLYEQYF. In nucleotides, the CDR3 is TGTGCCAGTAGCCGGGACAATCTCTACGAGCAGTACTTC.

The rearrangement joins TRBV5-6 to TRBJ1-3; 7 nucleotides line up with TRBD1. The V gene's germline CDR1 is SGHDT and CDR2 YYEEEE. This CDR3 region has 15 residues. Germline trimming cut 5 bases from V and 1 base from J; bases unmatched to any gene: 6. CDR3 nucleotide sequence: TGTGCCAGCAGTTTGCCGGGACAGTCTGGAAACACCATATATTTT. This encodes CASSLPGQSGNTIYF.

This clone has only a few counts. CDR3 amino acids: CASKKTGVDGYTF. The CDR3 DNA reads as TGTGCCAGCAAGAAGACAGGGGTTGATGGCTACACCTTC. The V and J genes are TRBV27 and TRBJ1-2; 8 bases line up with TRBD1. The ends lost 7 bases at V and 6 bases at J; junction bases unmatched: 7. The CDR3 has 13 residues. The germline V gene has CDR1 MNHEY and CDR2 SMNVEV (reference sequence).

There are a few counts of this clone. The rearrangement uses TRBV7-3 and TRBJ2-7; D call uncertain. Germline V gene sequence: CDR1 SGHTA, CDR2 FQGTGA. Trimming took off 10 bases at V and 2 bases at J, with 3 bases between the two ends. The CDR3 contains 9 residues. CDR3 bases: TGTGCCACCCCCTACGAGCAGTACTTC. This gives the protein CATPYEQYF.